What follows are 24 T cell receptor beta chains derived from one specimen sequenced in a study of vaccination and CD4 T cells after COVID-19. Treatment noted: roughly ten-day PBMC culture with coronavirus spike peptide pools or control peptides (ViraFEST assay). Oncomine TCR Beta short-read sequencing was applied to DNA from cultured CD4+ T cells. Via MiXCR, TCRdb re-called the PCR reads, giving one row per CDR3 protein. The sample holds 14,000 or so distinct CDR3 sequences, under 60% seen once. Which antigens these TCRs recognize remains unknown. This specimen was CD4+ T cells from blood, cultured in vitro, taken before SARS-CoV-2 vaccination. These receptors originate from a human donor who had recovered from COVID-19.

The rearrangement links TRBV5-6 to TRBJ2-7; 8 positions agree with TRBD1. V dropped 3 bases and J dropped 1; count of bases not matched to a gene: 9. Germline V gene sequence: CDR1 SGHDT, CDR2 YYEEEE. The CDR3 length is 16 residues. The CDR3, as DNA: TGTGCCAGCAGCTCGCCAGGGGGCTCCCCTTCCTACGAGCAGTACTTC. Its translation: CASSSPGGSPSYEQYF.

This rearrangement joins TRBV10-3 to TRBJ2-2; D remains ambiguous. Per germline, CDR1 ENHRY and CDR2 SYGVKD. The CDR3 has 11 amino acids. Trimming pared 2 bases from V and 6 bases from J, leaving 1 base between. CDR3 in DNA: TGTGCCATCAGTGAGCCCGGGGAGCTGTTTTTT. It codes for CAISEPGELFF.

This clonotype was detected only a few times. CDR3 in amino acids: CASSNLGASDEQYF. In DNA form, the CDR3 reads TGTGCCAGCAGCAACCTAGGGGCCTCGGACGAGCAGTACTTC. The genes are TRBV5-4 and TRBJ2-7; possible D gene TRBD1, 5 bases. CDR1 is SGHNT and CDR2 is YYREEE in the germline V gene (reference sequence). This CDR3 comprises 14 residues. Deletions cut 4 bases from V and 5 bases from J, with 16 bases between.

This clonotype was found a few times. V usage is TRBV6-2 or TRBV6-3 and J usage is TRBJ1-2, with 7 bases that match TRBD1. This CDR3 is built from 15 residues. V shed 5 bases and J 3 bases; nucleotides not matched to a gene: 9. In germline, CDR1 is MNHEY, CDR2 SVGEGT. The CDR3 sequence: CASSSPGGTDYGYTF. CDR3 nucleotide sequence: TGTGCCAGCAGTAGCCCAGGGGGAACGGACTATGGCTACACCTTC.

Only one count was recorded for this clonotype. The J gene is TRBJ1-3, the V gene TRBV27; D is undetermined. Germline loops: CDR1 MNHEY, CDR2 SMNVEV (reference sequence). The CDR3 runs 17 residues. The V end lost 0 bases, the J end lost 0 bases, and 12 bases lay between the germline ends. CDR3 loop: CASSLSGHRSSGNTIYF. CDR3 DNA sequence: TGTGCCAGCAGTTTATCTGGCCACCGGAGCTCTGGAAACACCATATATTTT.

The genes are TRBV6-2 or TRBV6-3 and TRBJ1-1; unclear D gene. Between the trimmed V and J ends, which lost 5 bases and 1 base, there was a span of 20 bases. The CDR3 is 17 amino acids. CDR1 and CDR2 (germline): MNHEY, SVGEGT. As DNA, the CDR3 is TGTGCCAGCAGTGACGGACGGACCTCTACCCGGAACACTGAAGCTTTCTTT. The encoded protein is CASSDGRTSTRNTEAFF.

The chain combines TRBV7-9 with TRBJ1-2; the D is unclear. Germline lookup yields CDR1 SEHNR and CDR2 FQNEAQ (reference sequence). Trimming took off 2 bases at V and 0 bases at J, with 4 bases between the two ends. The CDR3 contains 13 residues. Here the CDR3 DNA reads TGTGCCAGCAGCTTACAGGCTAACTATGGCTACACCTTC. Translation gives CASSLQANYGYTF.

There are a few counts of this clonotype. This chain joins TRBV10-3 and TRBJ1-6; D is perhaps TRBD1 (5 bases). The CDR3 has 15 amino acids. Germline V gives CDR1 ENHRY, CDR2 SYGVKD. Trimming took off 4 bases at V and 7 bases at J, with 14 bases between the two ends. CDR3 bases: TGTGCCATCAGTGCAGGGCAAAGAGGGAATTCACCCCTCCACTTT. It codes for CAISAGQRGNSPLHF.

The chain recombines TRBV14 with TRBJ2-6; D gene unclear. This CDR3 is 14 amino acids long. V was trimmed by 4 bases and J by 2 bases, leaving 6 bases between them. Germline assignment: CDR1 SGHDN and CDR2 FVKESK. The CDR3, as DNA: TGTGCCAGCAGCCGAGAACCTGGGGCCAACGTCCTGACTTTC. Protein product: CASSREPGANVLTF.

The chain carries TRBV7-2 and TRBJ1-1; D gene ambiguous. V was clipped by 4 bases and J by 5 bases, with 11 bases between them. Looked up from germline, CDR1 is SGHTA and CDR2 is FQGNSA. This CDR3 comprises 13 residues. The CDR3 loop is CASSSERATEAFF. The CDR3 DNA reads as TGTGCCAGCAGCTCCGAGAGAGCGACTGAAGCTTTCTTT.

The V call is TRBV7-2, the J call TRBJ2-4; 7 nucleotides agree with TRBD2. CDR1 is SGHTA, CDR2 FQGNSA, per germline. The CDR3 consists of 18 residues. V trimming: 2 bases; J trimming: 1 base; junction bases outside the gene matches: 11. The CDR3 sequence: CASSLTMDLGGAKNIQYF. The DNA for the CDR3 is TGTGCCAGCAGCTTAACGATGGACCTGGGGGGGGCCAAAAACATTCAGTACTTC.

This clonotype turned up a few times. V gene TRBV6-1 combines with J gene TRBJ1-6; the D gene is possibly TRBD1 (5 bases). V was clipped by 8 bases and J by 5 bases, with 7 bases between them. The CDR3 is 12 residues long. Germline-derived CDR1 and CDR2 are MNHNS and SASEGT. The CDR3 region is CASQGDNSPLHF. In DNA form, the CDR3 reads TGTGCCAGCCAAGGGGATAATTCACCCCTCCACTTT.

This clonotype has just a few counts. The rearrangement uses TRBV11-2 and TRBJ2-1; D is perhaps TRBD2 (7 bases). CDR3 length equals 18 residues. Trimming took 5 bases from V and 2 from J, leaving 22 bases between them. Germline CDR1 is SGHAT and CDR2 is FQNNGV. This CDR3 reads CASSIIGVGGGAYNEQFF. In DNA, the CDR3 is TGTGCCAGCAGCATTATAGGGGTAGGGGGGGGAGCCTACAATGAGCAGTTCTTC.

This clonotype was seen more than once but under ten times. The V and J genes are TRBV7-6 and TRBJ1-2, with D perhaps TRBD1 (6 bases). Germline CDR1 SGHVS, CDR2 FNYEAQ. Trimming took 5 bases from V and 6 from J, leaving 16 bases between them. CDR3 length: 14 residues. CDR3 protein: CASSPGSGANGYTF. For the CDR3, the DNA is TGTGCCAGCAGCCCCGGGTCAGGGGCGAATGGCTACACCTTC.

This clonotype appeared a single time. This chain uses TRBV20-1 with TRBJ2-1, with D possibly being TRBD1 (5 bases). Per the germline V gene, CDR1 is DFQATT and CDR2 is SNEGSKA (reference sequence). Trimming took 6 bases from V and 7 from J, leaving 25 bases between them. This CDR3 has 16 residues. CDR3 in amino acids: CSANTFGAPPWNEQFF. The CDR3 nucleotides read TGCAGTGCGAATACCTTTGGGGCCCCCCCTTGGAATGAGCAGTTCTTC.

V is TRBV12-3 or TRBV12-4 and J is TRBJ2-5; 10 bases map to TRBD2. V was clipped by 3 bases and J by 4 bases; unmatched bases: 5. The CDR3 covers 15 residues. CDR3 region: CASSLASGRTETQYF. The CDR3, as DNA: TGTGCCAGCAGTTTGGCTAGCGGGAGAACAGAGACCCAGTACTTC.

This chain uses TRBV19 with TRBJ1-1; D unclear. The CDR3 sequence is 13 residues long. CDR1 is LNHDA, CDR2 SQIVND, per germline (reference sequence). Trimming took off 8 bases at V and 1 base at J, with 11 bases between the two ends. The CDR3 sequence is CASLVERNTEAFF. CDR3 nucleotides: TGTGCCAGTTTGGTAGAACGGAACACTGAAGCTTTCTTT.

The rearrangement joins TRBV24-1 to TRBJ1-2; 9 positions agree with TRBD1. Germline V lookup: CDR1 KGHDR, CDR2 SFDVKD. V shed 3 bases and J 8 bases; nucleotides not matched to a gene: 12. CDR3 length equals 16 residues. CDR3 sequence: CATSDPRTGDARGYTF. DNA for the CDR3: TGTGCCACCAGTGATCCCCGGACAGGGGACGCTAGGGGCTACACCTTC.

This clonotype was seen only once. The V call is TRBV19, the J call TRBJ1-5; D is unclear. Trimming took 8 bases from V and 4 from J, leaving 12 bases between them. Germline V gives CDR1 LNHDA, CDR2 SQIVND (reference sequence). The CDR3 contains 13 residues. The CDR3 DNA reads TGTGCCAGTGAAGAAACGATAAATCAGCCCCAGCATTTT. Its protein product is CASEETINQPQHF.

The gene calls are TRBV7-3 and TRBJ1-5; 9 nucleotides align to TRBD1. The CDR3 covers 16 residues. V lost 5 bases to trimming and J lost 2 bases; unmatched junction nucleotides: 7. Germline V gives CDR1 SGHTA, CDR2 FQGTGA. The CDR3 DNA sequence: TGTGCCAGCAGCCCCCGGACAGGGGAAGGCAATCAGCCCCAGCATTTT. Translating it yields CASSPRTGEGNQPQHF.

This clonotype is medium-sized (0.01 to 0.1%) in the sample. The chain uses TRBV6-1 and TRBJ1-6; the D gene is possibly TRBD1 (5 bases). Germline-derived CDR1 and CDR2 are MNHNS and SASEGT. This CDR3 has 14 residues. The V and J ends lost 3 bases and 9 bases respectively, with 12 bases between them. This chain's CDR3 is CASSDRWGTSPLHF. The CDR3 DNA is TGTGCCAGCAGTGATCGGTGGGGCACTTCACCCCTCCACTTT.

This clonotype was recorded a few times. The chain links TRBV7-8 to TRBJ1-6, with D possibly being TRBD1 (5 bases). Germline V gene sequence: CDR1 SGHVS, CDR2 FQNEAQ. Trimming stripped 5 bases from V and 13 bases from J, with 15 bases between. The CDR3 length is 13 residues. The CDR3 sequence is CASSLGKGRPLHF. The CDR3 DNA reads as TGTGCCAGCAGCCTGGGGAAGGGGCGGCCCCTCCACTTT. The whole variable domain, filled in from reference TRBV7-8 and TRBJ1-6, reads GAGVSQSPRYKVAKRGQDVALRCDPISGHVSLFWYQQALGQGPEFLTYFQNEAQLDKSGLPSDRFFAERPEGSVSTLKIQRTQQEDSAVYLCASSLGKGRPLHFGNGTRLTVT.

The table lists this clonotype with a few counts. As DNA, the CDR3 is TGTGCCAGCAGTGTATCGGCAGAAAGCAATCAGCCCCAGCATTTT. It yields the protein CASSVSAESNQPQHF. The genes are TRBV12-3 or TRBV12-4 and TRBJ1-5; D remains ambiguous. The CDR3 runs to 15 residues. The V and J ends lost 5 bases and 1 base respectively, with 12 bases between them.

The chain has TRBV29-1 and TRBJ2-7, with 8 bases that match TRBD2. V lost 5 bases and J lost 0; bases outside the gene matches: 9. The germline V gene encodes CDR1 SQVTM and CDR2 ANQGSEA. The CDR3 totals 15 residues. CDR3 in amino acids: CSVQLVGGGSYEQYF. Here the CDR3 DNA reads TGCAGCGTTCAGCTGGTCGGGGGGGGCTCCTACGAGCAGTACTTC.